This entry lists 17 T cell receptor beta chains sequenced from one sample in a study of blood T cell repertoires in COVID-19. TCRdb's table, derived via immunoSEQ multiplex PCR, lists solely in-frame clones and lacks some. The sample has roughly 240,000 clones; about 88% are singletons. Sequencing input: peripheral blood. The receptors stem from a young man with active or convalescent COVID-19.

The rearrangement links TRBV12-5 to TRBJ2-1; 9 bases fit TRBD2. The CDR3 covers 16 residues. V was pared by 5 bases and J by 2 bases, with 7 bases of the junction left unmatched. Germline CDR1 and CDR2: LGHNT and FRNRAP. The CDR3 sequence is CASGPSLAGAYNEQFF. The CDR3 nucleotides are TGTGCTAGTGGTCCCTCTTTAGCGGGGGCCTACAATGAGCAGTTCTTC.

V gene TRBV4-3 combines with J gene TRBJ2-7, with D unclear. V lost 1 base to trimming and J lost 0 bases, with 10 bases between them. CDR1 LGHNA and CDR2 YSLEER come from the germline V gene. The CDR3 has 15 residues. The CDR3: CASSQAVASSYEQYF. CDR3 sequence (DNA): TGCGCCAGCAGCCAAGCGGTCGCAAGCTCCTACGAGCAGTACTTC.

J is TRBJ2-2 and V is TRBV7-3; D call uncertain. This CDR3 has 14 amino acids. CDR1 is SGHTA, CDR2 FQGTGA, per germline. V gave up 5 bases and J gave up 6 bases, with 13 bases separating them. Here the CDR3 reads CASSQSRTPGELFF. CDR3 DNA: TGTGCCAGCAGCCAATCGAGAACCCCCGGGGAGCTGTTTTTT.

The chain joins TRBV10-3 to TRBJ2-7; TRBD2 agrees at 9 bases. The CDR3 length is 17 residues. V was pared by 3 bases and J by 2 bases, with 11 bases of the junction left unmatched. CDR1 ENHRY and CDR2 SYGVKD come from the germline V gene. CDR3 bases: TGTGCCATCAGTGACCTCACTACTAGCGGGTCTCCCTACGAGCAGTACTTC. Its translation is CAISDLTTSGSPYEQYF.

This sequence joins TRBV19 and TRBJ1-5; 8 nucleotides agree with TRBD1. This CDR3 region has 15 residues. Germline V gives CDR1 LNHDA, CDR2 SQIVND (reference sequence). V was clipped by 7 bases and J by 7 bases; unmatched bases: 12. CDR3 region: CASTGQGVLAQPQHF. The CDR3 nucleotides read TGTGCCAGTACCGGACAGGGAGTGTTGGCGCAGCCCCAGCATTTT.

This chain's CDR3 is CASSSQSNEQYF. DNA for the CDR3: TGTGCCAGCAGTTCCCAGTCGAACGAGCAGTACTTC. V gene TRBV28 combines with J gene TRBJ2-7, with no clear D. CDR3 size: 12 residues. Trimming removed 4 bases from V and 5 bases from J, with 9 bases in between. Germline assignment: CDR1 MDHEN and CDR2 SYDVKM. The variable domain in full, completed from reference TRBV28 and TRBJ2-7, reads DVKVTQSSRYLVKRTGEKVFLECVQDMDHENMFWYRQDPGLGLRLIYFSYDVKMKEKGDIPEGYSVSREKKERFSLILESASTNQTSMYLCASSSQSNEQYFGPGTRLTVT.

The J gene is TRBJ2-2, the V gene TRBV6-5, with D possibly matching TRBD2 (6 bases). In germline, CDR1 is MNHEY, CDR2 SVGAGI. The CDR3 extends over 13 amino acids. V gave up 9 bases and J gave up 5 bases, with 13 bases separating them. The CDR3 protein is CASSLLATGELFF. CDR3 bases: TGTGCCAGTTCCTTACTAGCTACCGGGGAGCTGTTTTTT.

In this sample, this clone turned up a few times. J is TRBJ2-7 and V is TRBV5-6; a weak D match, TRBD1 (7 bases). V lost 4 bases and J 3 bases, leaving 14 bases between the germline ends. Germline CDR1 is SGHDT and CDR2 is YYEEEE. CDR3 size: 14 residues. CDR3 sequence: CASSPGGIIYEQYF. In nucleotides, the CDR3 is TGTGCCAGCAGCCCAGGGGGGATCATCTACGAGCAGTACTTC. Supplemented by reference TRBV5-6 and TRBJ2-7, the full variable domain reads DAGVTQSPTHLIKTRGQQVTLRCSPKSGHDTVSWYQQALGQGPQFIFQYYEEEERQRGNFPDRFSGHQFPNYSSELNVNALLLGDSALYLCASSPGGIIYEQYFGPGTRLTVT.

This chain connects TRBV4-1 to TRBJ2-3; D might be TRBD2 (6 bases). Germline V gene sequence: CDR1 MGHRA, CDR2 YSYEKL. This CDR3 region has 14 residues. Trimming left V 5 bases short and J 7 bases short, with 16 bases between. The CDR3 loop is CASSSTERAHTQYF. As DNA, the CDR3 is TGCGCCAGCAGCTCGACTGAGCGGGCCCATACGCAGTATTTT.

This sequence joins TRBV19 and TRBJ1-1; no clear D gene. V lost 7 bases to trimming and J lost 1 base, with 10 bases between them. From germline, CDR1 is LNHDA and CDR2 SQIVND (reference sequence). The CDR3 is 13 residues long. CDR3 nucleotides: TGTGCCAGTACTGGGAGGGCGAACACTGAAGCTTTCTTT. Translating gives CASTGRANTEAFF.

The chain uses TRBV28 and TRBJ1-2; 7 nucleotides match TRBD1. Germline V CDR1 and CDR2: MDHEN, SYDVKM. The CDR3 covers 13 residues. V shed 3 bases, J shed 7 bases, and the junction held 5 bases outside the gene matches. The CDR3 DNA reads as TGTGCCAGCAGTTTGAGGACAGGCCGTGGCTACACCTTC. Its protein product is CASSLRTGRGYTF.

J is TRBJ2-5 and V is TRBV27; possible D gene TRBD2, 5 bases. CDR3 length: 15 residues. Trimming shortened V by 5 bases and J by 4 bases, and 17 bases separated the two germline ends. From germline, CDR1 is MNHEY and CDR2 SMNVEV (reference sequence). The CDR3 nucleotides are TGTGCCAGCAGTATTCCGCTAGCCACAAGAGAGACCCAGTACTTC. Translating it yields CASSIPLATRETQYF.

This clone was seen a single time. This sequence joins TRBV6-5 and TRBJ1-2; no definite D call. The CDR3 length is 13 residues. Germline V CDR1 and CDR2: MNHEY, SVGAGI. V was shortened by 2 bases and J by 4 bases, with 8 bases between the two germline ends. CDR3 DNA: TGTGCCAGCAGTTACGGTGTCAGCTATGGCTACACCTTC. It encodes CASSYGVSYGYTF.

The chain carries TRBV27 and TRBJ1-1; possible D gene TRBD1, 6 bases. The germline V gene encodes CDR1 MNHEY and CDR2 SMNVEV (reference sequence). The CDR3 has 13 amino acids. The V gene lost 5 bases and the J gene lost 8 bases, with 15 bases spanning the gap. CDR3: CASSLTFGTEAFF. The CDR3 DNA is TGTGCCAGCAGTCTGACGTTCGGGACAGAAGCTTTCTTT.

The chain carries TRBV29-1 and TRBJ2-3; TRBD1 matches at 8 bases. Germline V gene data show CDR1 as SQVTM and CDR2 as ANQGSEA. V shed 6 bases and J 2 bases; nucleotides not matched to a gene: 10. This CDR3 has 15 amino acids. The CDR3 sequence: CSVRTRDRNTDTQYF. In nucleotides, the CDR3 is TGCAGCGTACGGACCCGGGACAGGAACACAGATACGCAGTATTTT.

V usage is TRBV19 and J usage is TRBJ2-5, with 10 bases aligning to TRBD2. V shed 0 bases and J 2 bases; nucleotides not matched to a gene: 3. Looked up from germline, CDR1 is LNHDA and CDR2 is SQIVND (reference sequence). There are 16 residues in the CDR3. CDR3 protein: CASSIDSGRLQETQYF. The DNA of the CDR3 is TGTGCCAGTAGTATAGATAGCGGGAGGCTTCAAGAGACCCAGTACTTC.

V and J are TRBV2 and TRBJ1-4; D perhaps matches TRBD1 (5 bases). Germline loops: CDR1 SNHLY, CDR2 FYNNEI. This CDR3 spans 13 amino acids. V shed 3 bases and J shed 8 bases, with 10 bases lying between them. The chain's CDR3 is CASSDRVLEKLFF. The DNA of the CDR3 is TGTGCCAGCAGTGACAGGGTGTTGGAAAAACTGTTTTTT. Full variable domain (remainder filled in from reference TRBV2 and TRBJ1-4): EPEVTQTPSHQVTQMGQEVILRCVPISNHLYFYWYRQILGQKVEFLVSFYNNEISEKSEIFDDQFSVERPDGSNFTLKIRSTKLEDSAMYFCASSDRVLEKLFFGSGTQLSVL.